A selection of T cell receptor beta chains follows, all from one sample in a study of identical twins. TCRdb passed the 5' RACE reads through MiXCR, listing each CDR3 protein once. There are roughly 200,000 distinct CDR3 sequences in the sample; 7.5% occur only once, and roughly 2% lies in the top ten. The sample was also linked to a second study, of yellow fever vaccine responses in identical twins.

Sequencing used memory (CD45RO+) T cells sorted from blood. The source of these receptors is a woman in her late teens or twenties in good health. Each CDR3 is given with its conserved first and last residue. The D gene is left open where the match is weak. Size values are once, few and many counts, or a class for expanded clones, and some rows have none.

TRBV28,TRBJ2-3,-,-,14,TGTGCCAGCAGTCCAGCAGGTGGGGTAGATACGCAGTATTTT,CASSPAGGVDTQYF
TRBV6-2/TRBV6-3,TRBJ2-5,-,few,13,TGTGCCAGCAGAAAGGGGGGAGAAGAGACCCAGTACTTC,CASRKGGEETQYF
TRBV4-2,TRBJ1-6,TRBD1,few,16,TGTGCCAGCAGCCGAGCTTCCGGACAGGATAATTCACCCCTCCACTTT,CASSRASGQDNSPLHF
TRBV20-1,TRBJ2-3,-,many,13,TGCAGTGCTAGGCATACTAGCACAGATACGCAGTATTTT,CSARHTSTDTQYF
TRBV5-1,TRBJ2-5,-,many,13,TGCGCCAGCAGTGTACAGGGTCAAGAGACCCAGTACTTC,CASSVQGQETQYF
TRBV28,TRBJ1-5,-,-,14,TGTGCCAGCACGTCCCCCGGGCGCAATCAGCCCCAGCATTTT,CASTSPGRNQPQHF
TRBV5-6,TRBJ2-7,-,many,11,TGTGCCAGCAGCATCAGGGATTTGGAGTACTTC,CASSIRDLEYF
TRBV2,TRBJ2-4,-,many,13,TGTGCCAGCAAGGGGGGGGTTTCTAACATTCAGTACTTC,CASKGGVSNIQYF
TRBV30,TRBJ1-2,-,few,13,TGTGCCGGACCGGGGAGGGGGTCGGGTGGCTACACCTTC,CAGPGRGSGGYTF
TRBV20-1,TRBJ2-7,TRBD2,many,15,TGCAGTGCTCCCAAGGTTCTAGCGGGAGGTAACGAGCAGTACTTC,CSAPKVLAGGNEQYF
TRBV19,TRBJ2-3,TRBD2,-,15,TGTGCCAGTAGTAGCTGGACTAGCGGGAGAGATACGCAGTATTTT,CASSSWTSGRDTQYF
TRBV7-9,TRBJ2-3,TRBD2,many,16,TGTGCCAGTTCACCGGGACTAGCGGGACCCACAGATACGCAGTATTTT,CASSPGLAGPTDTQYF
TRBV20-1,TRBJ2-7,TRBD1,few,14,TGCAGTGCTTTTCCGGGACAGGGCTACCACGAGCAGTACTTC,CSAFPGQGYHEQYF
TRBV15,TRBJ2-6,TRBD1,few,18,TGTGCCACCAGCAGACAGAAGACAGGGCCAGGGAGGGCCAACGTCCTGACTTTC,CATSRQKTGPGRANVLTF
TRBV12-3/TRBV12-4,TRBJ1-5,-,many,13,TGTGCCAGCAGTTTGAGGGAGAATCAGCCCCAGCATTTT,CASSLRENQPQHF
TRBV20-1,TRBJ2-7,-,few,10,TGCAGTGCTAGTTTGGACGAGCAGTACTTC,CSASLDEQYF